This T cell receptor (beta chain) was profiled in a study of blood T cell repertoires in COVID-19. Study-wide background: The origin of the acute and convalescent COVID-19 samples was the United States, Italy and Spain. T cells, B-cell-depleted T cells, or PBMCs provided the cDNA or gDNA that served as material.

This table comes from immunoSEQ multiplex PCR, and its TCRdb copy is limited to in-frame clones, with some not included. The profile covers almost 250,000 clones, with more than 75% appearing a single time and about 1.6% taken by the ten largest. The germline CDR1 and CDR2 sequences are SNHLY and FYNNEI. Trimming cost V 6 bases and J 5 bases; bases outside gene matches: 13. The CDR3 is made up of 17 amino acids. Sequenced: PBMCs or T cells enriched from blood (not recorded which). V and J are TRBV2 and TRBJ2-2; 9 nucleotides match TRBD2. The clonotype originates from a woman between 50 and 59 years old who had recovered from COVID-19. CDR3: CASRTKGSGRQTGELFF. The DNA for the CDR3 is TGTGCCAGCAGAACAAAGGGTAGCGGGAGACAAACCGGGGAGCTGTTTTTT.